This T cell receptor beta chain derives from a study of early T cells in non-severe SARS-CoV-2 infection. At the level of the study: Unpaired chains resulted from sequencing bulk RNA of unsorted whole blood.

TCRdb called the 5' RACE reads again in MiXCR, with one record for every CDR3 protein. Among about 58,000 distinct CDR3 sequences, roughly 12% were seen once, and the ten largest hold about 4%. The CDR3 is 13 residues long. Germline loops: CDR1 LNHDA, CDR2 SQIVND (reference sequence). The germline V and J ends were trimmed by 6 bases and 4 bases, with 12 bases remaining between them. Input material: whole blood. This clonotype originated in an adult who was a healthcare worker with PCR-confirmed SARS-CoV-2 infection or an uninfected control (not recorded which). The gene calls are TRBV19 and TRBJ1-2; TRBD1 is a possible D gene (5 bases). The CDR3 sequence is CASSMGPLYGYTF. The DNA of the CDR3 is TGTGCCAGTAGCATGGGACCCCTCTATGGCTACACCTTC.